This TCR beta chain was found in a study of blood T cell repertoires in COVID-19. Germline V gives CDR1 SGDLS, CDR2 YYNGEE. The CDR3 is 18 amino acids. The ends lost 0 bases at V and 3 bases at J; junction bases unmatched: 7. Assay: immunoSEQ multiplex PCR; the TCRdb copy retains only in-frame clones and omits some. Of approximately 250,000 clones in the sample, 88% are singletons; the top ten hold 1% to 1.5%. Material for sequencing was PBMCs or T cells enriched from blood (not recorded which). The clonotype was recovered from a woman between 35 and 50 years old with acute COVID-19. The rearrangement uses TRBV9 and TRBJ2-2, with 11 bases fitting TRBD1. CDR3 in DNA: TGTGCCAGCAGCGTAGCCCTGGGACAGGGGGAATACACCGGGGAGCTGTTTTTT. Its translation is CASSVALGQGEYTGELFF.